One and the same sample provided the 10 T cell receptor beta chains below, sequenced in a study of blood T cells in healthy people across ages. A second PCR, run for about 6 to 11 cycles, used a sample-barcoded 5' primer plus a J-beta primer mix. TCRdb ran MiXCR on the 5' RACE reads and lists one entry per CDR3 protein. Among approximately 940,000 distinct CDR3 sequences listed, roughly 48% were seen once. Material for sequencing was blood. The receptor set was obtained from a man aged 25-45 years in good health.

V gene TRBV7-9 combines with J gene TRBJ1-6; D is undetermined. Looked up from germline, CDR1 is SEHNR and CDR2 is FQNEAQ (reference sequence). Trimming shortened V by 0 bases and J by 10 bases, and 4 bases separated the two germline ends. The CDR3 is 12 amino acids. CDR3 in DNA: TGTGCCAGCAGCTTAGCGGAGTCACCCCTCCACTTT. Protein sequence: CASSLAESPLHF.

This clonotype was found once. The rearrangement links TRBV6-5 to TRBJ1-2; D is unresolved. The CDR3 runs 13 residues. CDR1 is MNHEY and CDR2 is SVGAGI in the germline V gene. The V end was cut by 4 bases, the J end by 3 bases, with 9 bases between. The DNA of the CDR3 is TGTGCCAGCAGTTTGACTTTACACTATGGCTACACCTTC. Translation gives CASSLTLHYGYTF.

About this clonotype itself: Because the CDR3's place on the DNA is in doubt, the DNA is left out and the CDR3 is given as listed by TCRdb. This chain joins TRBV20-1 and TRBJ2-1; the table calls TRBD1, which could not be checked here. Including both end residues, the CDR3 is 16 amino acids long. From germline, CDR1 is DFQATT and CDR2 SNEGSKA (reference sequence). This CDR3 is CSARDVGQGNYNERFF.

The rearrangement links TRBV6-5 to TRBJ2-2; no firm D call. CDR3 length equals 13 residues. The V end lost 6 bases, the J end lost 6 bases, and 11 bases lay between the germline ends. CDR1 and CDR2 (germline): MNHEY, SVGAGI. The CDR3 coding sequence is TGTGCCAGCAGATCAGCTGACGCCGGGGAGCTGTTTTTT. Translation: CASRSADAGELFF.

V is TRBV20-1 and J is TRBJ1-2, with unresolved D. From germline, CDR1 is DFQATT and CDR2 SNEGSKA (reference sequence). Between the trimmed V and J ends, which lost 1 base and 0 bases, there was a span of 9 bases. There are 14 residues in the CDR3. The CDR3 spells CSARVPPPNYGYTF. In DNA form, the CDR3 reads TGCAGTGCTAGAGTCCCGCCGCCTAACTATGGCTACACCTTC.

This clonotype was seen more than once but under ten times. The rearrangement links TRBV5-1 to TRBJ1-1; D gene unclear. In germline, CDR1 is SGHRS, CDR2 YFSETQ. Trimming took 5 bases from V and 4 from J, leaving 15 bases between them. The CDR3 runs to 14 residues. The CDR3 protein is CASSKAGIGTEAFF. The CDR3 nucleotides read TGCGCCAGCAGTAAGGCGGGCATCGGCACTGAAGCTTTCTTT. The complete variable domain, with remaining parts taken from reference TRBV5-1 and TRBJ1-1, reads KAGVTQTPRYLIKTRGQQVTLSCSPISGHRSVSWYQQTPGQGLQFLFEYFSETQRNKGNFPGRFSGRQFSNSRSEMNVSTLELGDSALYLCASSKAGIGTEAFFGQGTRLTVV.

Only a few counts were recorded for this clonotype. V gene TRBV20-1 combines with J gene TRBJ2-7; no clear D gene. V was shortened by 0 bases and J by 0 bases, with 9 bases between the two germline ends. The germline gives CDR1 DFQATT, CDR2 SNEGSKA (reference sequence). This CDR3 has 14 amino acids. CDR3 nucleotide sequence: TGCAGTGCTAGAGATCCCGGATACTCCTACGAGCAGTACTTC. Translating gives CSARDPGYSYEQYF.

This clonotype was counted once. The chain recombines TRBV7-2 with TRBJ2-3, with D hard to call. V was clipped by 3 bases and J by 2 bases, with 12 bases between them. Germline CDR1 reads SGHTA; CDR2 reads FQGNSA. The CDR3 extends over 15 amino acids. CDR3: CASSFTVGLTDTQYF. CDR3 sequence (DNA): TGTGCCAGCAGCTTTACGGTCGGCCTCACAGATACGCAGTATTTT.

The CDR3 loop is CASTPPQRVQETQYF. CDR3 nucleotides: TGCGCCAGCACCCCACCTCAGCGGGTACAAGAGACCCAGTACTTC. The chain uses TRBV10-1 and TRBJ2-5, with TRBD2 as a possible D gene (6 bases). Trimming took 7 bases from V and 2 from J, leaving 17 bases between them. Germline CDR1 reads WNHNN; CDR2 reads SYGVQD (reference sequence). The CDR3 is 15 amino acids.

This clonotype was detected only a few times. The J gene is TRBJ2-3, the V gene TRBV9; D is perhaps TRBD1 (6 bases). There are 14 residues in the CDR3. Germline CDR1 and CDR2: SGDLS and YYNGEE. Deletions cut 6 bases from V and 1 base from J, with 12 bases between. DNA for the CDR3: TGTGCCAGCATCTCGGGACAACGCACAGATACGCAGTATTTT. Amino acids: CASISGQRTDTQYF.